The rows below give T cell receptor beta chains drawn from one sample of a study of blood T cell repertoires in COVID-19. Sequencing was performed with immunoSEQ multiplex PCR; in TCRdb, only in-frame clones are kept and a portion is missing. The data hold 120,000 to 150,000 clones, with around 80% observed a single time. Sequenced material: peripheral blood. Receptor source: a human donor in a cohort sampled during active COVID-19. Each CDR3 is given with its conserved first and last residue. The order of the fields is J gene, D gene, clone size, V gene, CDR3 DNA, CDR3 protein. A D gene is named only where the DNA matches it firmly. The listing skips clone size in some rows; elsewhere it reads once, few, many or a size class.

>TRBJ2-7|TRBD1|-|TRBV10-1
TGCGCCAGCAGTGAGGCTGTCAGGGGGCTGGACGAGCAGTACTTC
CASSEAVRGLDEQYF
>TRBJ2-5|TRBD1|-|TRBV11-3
TGTGCCAGCAGCCCCGGGCAGGGGGCTCTGTACCAAGAGACCCAGTACTTC
CASSPGQGALYQETQYF
>TRBJ2-3|TRBD2|few|TRBV13
TGTGCCAGCAGCTTAGTGGAGCGGGGGCGCACAGATACGCAGTATTTT
CASSLVERGRTDTQYF
>TRBJ1-5|TRBD1|-|TRBV19
TGTGCCAGTACCCCAGGGGGGCATAGCAATCAGCCCCAGCATTTT
CASTPGGHSNQPQHF
>TRBJ1-1|-|-|TRBV7-2
TGTGCCAGCCGAAAATCAGGGTCTGAAGCTTTCTTT
CASRKSGSEAFF
>TRBJ1-4|-|-|TRBV5-4
TGTGCCAGCAGCCCTATCTCGGGGACTAATGAAAAACTGTTTTTT
CASSPISGTNEKLFF
>TRBJ1-5|-|-|TRBV9
TGTGCCAGTGGACGGGACAATCAGCCCCAGCATTTT
CASGRDNQPQHF
>TRBJ1-1|-|-|TRBV5-1
TGCGCCAGCAGCTTGGATAGTAGCTACACTGAAGCTTTCTTT
CASSLDSSYTEAFF
>TRBJ2-5|-|once|TRBV6-2/TRBV6-3
TGTGCCAGCAGTTACTCGGGCCGAGCCTACCGCGAGACCCAGTACTTC
CASSYSGRAYRETQYF
>TRBJ2-3|-|-|TRBV6-4
TGTGCCAGCAGTGACTCGGTGGGGGGGCGAGATACGCAGTATTTT
CASSDSVGGRDTQYF
>TRBJ2-2|TRBD1|-|TRBV5-1
TGCGCCAGCAGCACGGACAGGGTTACCGGGGAGCTGTTTTTT
CASSTDRVTGELFF
>TRBJ2-7|TRBD1|-|TRBV7-2
TGTGCCAGCAGACGGACAGGGCTGGGGGAGCAGTACTTC
CASRRTGLGEQYF
>TRBJ2-2|TRBD1|-|TRBV5-4
TGTGCCAGCAGCTTACCGGGACAGGGCGGCACCGGGGAGCTGTTTTTT
CASSLPGQGGTGELFF
>TRBJ2-1|-|-|TRBV12-5
TGTGCTAGTGGCCCCACTAAGTATGAGCAGTTCTTC
CASGPTKYEQFF
>TRBJ2-6|-|-|TRBV4-1
TGCGCCAGCAGCCAAGCCATCCGTCGGGTCGGGGCCAACGTCCTGACTTTC
CASSQAIRRVGANVLTF
>TRBJ2-1|TRBD2|-|TRBV11-3
TGTGCCAGCAGCCCCCGGACTAGCGGGGGGTACAATGAGCAGTTCTTC
CASSPRTSGGYNEQFF
>TRBJ1-2|-|-|TRBV19
TGTGCCAGTAGTACCCGGGACAACAAGAACTATGGCTACACCTTC
CASSTRDNKNYGYTF
>TRBJ1-2|-|-|TRBV11-3
TGTGCCAGCAGCTTAGCTGGGCGGGGGGAGTTTGGCTACACCTTC
CASSLAGRGEFGYTF
>TRBJ1-3|TRBD1|-|TRBV7-7
TGTGCCAGCAGCCCCGGGACAGGGACCGGAAACACCATATATTTT
CASSPGTGTGNTIYF
>TRBJ1-2|-|-|TRBV3-1/TRBV3-2
TGTGCCAGCAGCCCCTCCCGGGGGGCCGGGCTTGGCTACACCTTC
CASSPSRGAGLGYTF
>TRBJ1-2|TRBD1|-|TRBV3-1/TRBV3-2
TGTGCCAGCAGCCCCCGACAGGGCCATGGCTACACCTTC
CASSPRQGHGYTF
>TRBJ1-4|TRBD1|-|TRBV7-2
TGTGCCAGCAGCCCGGGCAACAGGGGGAGCGATAAACTGTTTTTT
CASSPGNRGSDKLFF
>TRBJ1-2|-|-|TRBV7-2
TGTGCCAGCAGCCCCCCTGGGGGCGGCTACACCTTC
CASSPPGGGYTF
>TRBJ1-1|-|-|TRBV7-9
TGTGCCAGCAGCCTCCAGGGGAACACTGAAGCTTTCTTT
CASSLQGNTEAFF
>TRBJ1-2|TRBD1|-|TRBV7-2
TGTGCCAGCAGCTTAGGGGGACAGAGCTATGGCTACACCTTC
CASSLGGQSYGYTF
>TRBJ1-2|TRBD1|-|TRBV4-1
TGCGCCAGCAGCCAGAGGACAGGGGGTTGGGATGGCTACACCTTC
CASSQRTGGWDGYTF
>TRBJ2-3|TRBD1|-|TRBV28
TGTGCCAGCAGTTCCCTCGGGACAGGGGCCACAGATACGCAGTATTTT
CASSSLGTGATDTQYF
>TRBJ1-2|TRBD1|-|TRBV6-5
TGTGCCAGCAGCCCCGGGACAGGGGGCTATGGCTACACCTTC
CASSPGTGGYGYTF
>TRBJ2-7|TRBD2|-|TRBV28
TGTGCCAGCAGTCTCCCTAGCGGTCCCTACGAGCAGTACTTC
CASSLPSGPYEQYF
>TRBJ1-6|-|-|TRBV28
TGTGCCAGCAGTCTCGCGCGGGACCTCCACTTT
CASSLARDLHF
>TRBJ2-3|-|-|TRBV9
TGTGCCAGCAGCCTCCTCTCTGCAGATACGCAGTATTTT
CASSLLSADTQYF
>TRBJ1-1|-|-|TRBV12-3/TRBV12-4
TGTGCCAGCAGGGAGGGCGGGGGCACTGAAGCTTTCTTT
CASREGGGTEAFF
>TRBJ2-5|TRBD2|few|TRBV4-2
TGTGCCAGCAGCCAAAGCTGGCTAGCGGACCTGGAGACCCAGTACTTC
CASSQSWLADLETQYF
>TRBJ2-3|-|-|TRBV10-3
TGTGCCATCACTCAGGGATTCACAGATACGCAGTATTTT
CAITQGFTDTQYF
>TRBJ1-2|TRBD1|-|TRBV7-8
TGTGCCAGCAGCCCCCGGGACAGGGGAACCTATGGCTACACCTTC
CASSPRDRGTYGYTF
>TRBJ1-2|-|-|TRBV6-6
TGTGCCACCGCTGTGGGTGGCAGGATGTATGGCTACACCTTC
CATAVGGRMYGYTF
>TRBJ1-4|-|once|TRBV30
TGTGCCTGGAGTTACAGTAATGAAAAACTGTTTTTT
CAWSYSNEKLFF
>TRBJ2-3|TRBD2|-|TRBV30
TGTGCCTGGAGCCCACGGGGGACTATTTTCACAGATACGCAGTATTTT
CAWSPRGTIFTDTQYF
>TRBJ1-5|-|-|TRBV18
TGTGCCAGCTCACCACCAGGGGATCAGCCCCAGCATTTT
CASSPPGDQPQHF
>TRBJ2-2|-|-|TRBV21-1
TGTGCCAGCAGCAAATCCCCAGCCGGGGAGCTGTTTTTT
CASSKSPAGELFF
>TRBJ1-2|-|-|TRBV10-2
TGCGCCAGCAGCAGGGATGACTATGGCTACACCTTC
CASSRDDYGYTF
>TRBJ2-1|-|-|TRBV4-1
TGCGCCAGCAGCCAAGTTCTAGGGCAGGGCCGGAATGAGCAGTTCTTC
CASSQVLGQGRNEQFF
>TRBJ2-3|-|once|TRBV7-2
TGTGCCAGCAGCGTCAGGGTTGGGGGCACAGATACGCAGTATTTT
CASSVRVGGTDTQYF
>TRBJ2-1|TRBD1|-|TRBV10-3
TGTGCCATCAGTGAGGGACAGGGGTTCGGTGAGCAGTTCTTC
CAISEGQGFGEQFF
>TRBJ1-6|-|-|TRBV5-6
TGTGCCAGCAGCGCCCGGGACTCGCGTTCACCCCTCCACTTT
CASSARDSRSPLHF
>TRBJ1-2|TRBD1|-|TRBV29-1
TGCAGCGTTCTACGACAGGGCGGCTATGGCTACACCTTC
CSVLRQGGYGYTF
>TRBJ2-7|TRBD2|-|TRBV3-1/TRBV3-2
TGTGCCAGCAGCTCCCCGGCGGGGGAATACGAGCAGTACTTC
CASSSPAGEYEQYF
>TRBJ1-2|-|-|TRBV2
TGTGCCATAGGGACTGCCGGCCCCATAGGCTACACCTTC
CAIGTAGPIGYTF
>TRBJ1-4|-|-|TRBV5-1
TGCGCCAGCAGCACGGAGGGAACTAATGAAAAACTGTTTTTT
CASSTEGTNEKLFF